These 22 T cell receptor beta chains share one sample of origin, sequenced in a study of cytomegalovirus exposure and HLA in healthy donors. 60 Vbeta and 13 Jbeta primers were used in PCR. Assay used: immunoSEQ multiplex PCR; TCRdb lists only in-frame clones, some missing. The profile shows under 150,000 clones, approximately 77% of them singletons. The sample comprised PBMCs. These receptors all stem from a woman in her sixties in good health and CMV-seronegative.

This clone was seen a single time. The V call is TRBV4-1, the J call TRBJ2-6; D is undetermined. Per germline, CDR1 MGHRA and CDR2 YSYEKL. V lost 4 bases and J lost 1, with 11 bases in between. This CDR3 spans 16 amino acids. CDR3 coding DNA: TGCGCCAGCAGCCCGCAGAGGAATTCTGGGGCCAACGTCCTGACTTTC. Translating it yields CASSPQRNSGANVLTF.

The rearrangement links TRBV29-1 to TRBJ2-1, with 9 positions matching TRBD2. The CDR3 extends over 11 amino acids. Trimming removed 6 bases from V and 8 bases from J; junction bases left unmatched: 2. Germline-derived CDR1 and CDR2 are SQVTM and ANQGSEA. The CDR3 region is CSVGTSYEQFF. CDR3 nucleotide sequence: TGCAGCGTGGGGACTAGCTATGAGCAGTTCTTC.

This clone was counted a single time. The V gene is TRBV5-4, the J gene TRBJ2-3; D unclear. CDR1 SGHNT and CDR2 YYREEE come from the germline V gene (reference sequence). Trimming removed 1 base from V and 1 base from J, with 10 bases in between. The CDR3 sequence is 15 residues long. The chain's CDR3 is CASSLLSIGTDTQYF. DNA of the CDR3: TGTGCCAGCAGCTTGTTATCTATAGGCACAGATACGCAGTATTTT.

This rearrangement joins TRBV19 to TRBJ2-1; 7 nucleotides align to TRBD2. This CDR3 has 14 residues. J was trimmed by 6 bases and V by 3 bases; bases with no gene match: 5. Germline loops: CDR1 LNHDA, CDR2 SQIVND (reference sequence). The CDR3 sequence: CASSIWASGNEQFF. The CDR3 coding sequence is TGTGCCAGTAGTATTTGGGCTAGCGGCAATGAGCAGTTCTTC. The complete variable domain, with remaining parts taken from reference TRBV19 and TRBJ2-1, reads DGGITQSPKYLFRKEGQNVTLSCEQNLNHDAMYWYRQDPGQGLRLIYYSQIVNDFQKGDIAEGYSVSREKKESFPLTVTSAQKNPTAFYLCASSIWASGNEQFFGPGTRLTVL.

The V call is TRBV2, the J call TRBJ2-7; the match to TRBD1 covers 8 bases. The CDR3 is made up of 15 amino acids. The ends lost 3 bases at V and 4 bases at J; junction bases unmatched: 8. The germline CDR1 and CDR2 sequences are SNHLY and FYNNEI. The CDR3 loop is CASSDGQGAIYEQYF. The CDR3 DNA reads TGTGCCAGCAGTGATGGGCAGGGGGCAATTTACGAGCAGTACTTC.

The chain is built from TRBV27 and TRBJ1-1, with 10 bases aligning to TRBD1. CDR3 length: 14 residues. CDR1 is MNHEY and CDR2 is SMNVEV in the germline V gene (reference sequence). V lost 5 bases, J lost 8 bases, and 8 bases stayed unmatched. The CDR3 bases are TGTGCCAGCAGTCCCTGGGACAGGGGCGAGGAAGCTTTCTTT. Its translation is CASSPWDRGEEAFF.

The chain employs TRBV5-1 and TRBJ1-5; D might be TRBD1 (5 bases). This CDR3 has 16 amino acids. The V gene's germline CDR1 is SGHRS and CDR2 YFSETQ. The ends were cut back, 3 bases at V and 1 base at J, with 14 bases in the middle. The CDR3 protein is CASSWGPGGSNQPQHF. CDR3 DNA: TGCGCCAGCAGCTGGGGCCCCGGGGGGAGCAATCAGCCCCAGCATTTT.

This clone was seen a few times. The chain recombines TRBV7-3 with TRBJ2-2; 8 bases align to TRBD2. CDR1 and CDR2 (germline): SGHTA, FQGTGA. The CDR3 spans 17 residues. V shed 2 bases, J shed 0 bases, and the junction held 5 bases outside the gene matches. The CDR3 spells CASSLRAGASNTGELFF. CDR3 sequence (DNA): TGTGCCAGCAGCTTACGAGCGGGGGCCTCGAACACCGGGGAGCTGTTTTTT.

This chain connects TRBV7-2 to TRBJ2-1, with 7 positions matching TRBD1. In germline, CDR1 is SGHTA, CDR2 FQGNSA. The J segment lost 10 bases and the V segment lost 5 bases, leaving 14 bases of the junction unmatched. This CDR3 comprises 15 residues. The CDR3 DNA follows: TGTGCCAGCAGCCCCGACAGGGACCGCTTTTGGGAGCAGTTCTTC. Translated, it gives CASSPDRDRFWEQFF.

The chain employs TRBV7-6 and TRBJ1-1; TRBD1 might be the D (6 bases). Looked up from germline, CDR1 is SGHVS and CDR2 is FNYEAQ. V was cut by 2 bases and J by 5 bases, with 24 bases left in between. This CDR3 contains 18 residues. This CDR3 is CASSLTTQVGGWVTEAFF. DNA of the CDR3: TGTGCCAGCAGCTTAACAACTCAGGTTGGGGGCTGGGTGACTGAAGCTTTCTTT.

This chain connects TRBV5-1 to TRBJ2-3, with TRBD2 as a possible D gene (5 bases). The V end was cut by 1 base, the J end by 1 base, with 10 bases between. Per germline, CDR1 SGHRS and CDR2 YFSETQ. The CDR3 sequence is 15 residues long. The CDR3 loop reads CASSLLKGGTDTQYF. For the CDR3, the DNA is TGCGCCAGCAGCTTGCTTAAGGGAGGCACAGATACGCAGTATTTT. Full variable domain (remainder filled in from reference TRBV5-1 and TRBJ2-3): KAGVTQTPRYLIKTRGQQVTLSCSPISGHRSVSWYQQTPGQGLQFLFEYFSETQRNKGNFPGRFSGRQFSNSRSEMNVSTLELGDSALYLCASSLLKGGTDTQYFGPGTRLTVL.

The chain carries TRBV29-1 and TRBJ2-7, with D unclear. Per germline, CDR1 SQVTM and CDR2 ANQGSEA. V lost 2 bases to trimming and J lost 1 base, with 6 bases between them. CDR3 length: 12 amino acids. The CDR3 nucleotides read TGCAGCGTTGAAAATCCATCCTACGAGCAGTACTTC. It is translated as CSVENPSYEQYF.

The chain combines TRBV4-1 with TRBJ2-1; the D gene is possibly TRBD2 (6 bases). The CDR3 is made up of 16 amino acids. CDR1 is MGHRA, CDR2 YSYEKL, per germline. V lost 0 bases and J lost 5, with 14 bases in between. The CDR3 spells CASSQDLGGFHNEQFF. The CDR3 DNA reads as TGCGCCAGCAGCCAAGACCTTGGGGGGTTCCACAATGAGCAGTTCTTC.

This chain links TRBV27 with TRBJ2-2; 10 nucleotides match TRBD2. Germline V gene sequence: CDR1 MNHEY, CDR2 SMNVEV (reference sequence). After removal of 2 bases from V and 6 bases from J, the junction contained 6 bases not matched to a gene. This CDR3 contains 16 residues. DNA for the CDR3: TGTGCCAGCAGTTTACTAGGGCTAGCGGGAGCCGGGGAGCTGTTTTTT. Translating gives CASSLLGLAGAGELFF.

The chain carries TRBV19 and TRBJ2-4, with 10 bases lining up with TRBD1. Unmatched junction bases numbered 16, after V lost 5 bases and J lost 0 bases. CDR1 is LNHDA, CDR2 SQIVND, per germline (reference sequence). This CDR3 spans 20 amino acids. CDR3 in amino acids: CASSPSRDRGGLGAKNIQYF. The DNA of the CDR3 is TGTGCCAGTAGTCCGAGTCGGGACAGGGGAGGACTGGGAGCCAAAAACATTCAGTACTTC.

The CDR3 region has the DNA TGCGCCAGCAGCCCGGGACAGGGGGCACGTCAGCCCCAGCATTTT. Translated: CASSPGQGARQPQHF. The chain employs TRBV5-1 and TRBJ1-5; TRBD1 aligns across 12 bases. Trimming cost V 4 bases and J 6 bases; bases outside gene matches: 5. This CDR3 has 15 residues. Per germline, CDR1 SGHRS and CDR2 YFSETQ.

CDR3 in DNA: TGCAGCGTCGACGTCAGGGCGGGAGGCTACACCTTC. It translates to CSVDVRAGGYTF. This chain connects TRBV29-1 to TRBJ1-2; maybe TRBD1 (5 bases). CDR1 SQVTM and CDR2 ANQGSEA come from the germline V gene. Trimming took 6 bases from V and 8 from J, leaving 16 bases between them. CDR3 length: 12 residues. The entire variable domain, with the rest obtained from reference TRBV29-1 and TRBJ1-2, is as follows: SAVISQKPSRDICQRGTSLTIQCQVDSQVTMMFWYRQQPGQSLTLIATANQGSEATYESGFVIDKFPISRPNLTFSTLTVSNMSPEDSSIYLCSVDVRAGGYTFGSGTRLTVV.

V is TRBV7-9 and J is TRBJ2-1; D is unresolved. Between the trimmed V and J ends, which lost 5 bases and 5 bases, there was a span of 19 bases. The germline V gene has CDR1 SEHNR and CDR2 FQNEAQ (reference sequence). The CDR3 spans 16 residues. Here the CDR3 reads CASSDVYRGSHNEQFF. As DNA, the CDR3 is TGTGCCAGCAGCGATGTGTATCGCGGATCGCACAATGAGCAGTTCTTC. The complete variable domain, with remaining parts taken from reference TRBV7-9 and TRBJ2-1, reads DTGVSQNPRHKITKRGQNVTFRCDPISEHNRLYWYRQTLGQGPEFLTYFQNEAQLEKSRLLSDRFSAERPKGSFSTLEIQRTEQGDSAMYLCASSDVYRGSHNEQFFGPGTRLTVL.

This clone is a singleton in its sample. The chain links TRBV28 to TRBJ2-2, with TRBD1 identical over 8 bases. The CDR3 sequence is 15 residues long. Losses at the gene ends were 7 bases for V and 7 bases for J; bases not matched to a gene: 11. The V gene's germline CDR1 is MDHEN and CDR2 SYDVKM. CDR3 DNA sequence: TGTGCCAGCAAGACCCCCAGGGGGCTTGGCGGGGAGCTGTTTTTT. It yields the protein CASKTPRGLGGELFF.

This clone has just one count. The V and J genes are TRBV27 and TRBJ2-1; D is unresolved. The CDR3 loop spans 16 amino acids. Trimming left V 7 bases short and J 1 base short, with 17 bases between. Germline lookup yields CDR1 MNHEY and CDR2 SMNVEV (reference sequence). The CDR3 protein is CASTTRQALSYNEQFF. The CDR3 nucleotides read TGTGCCAGCACCACTCGTCAGGCGCTATCCTACAATGAGCAGTTCTTC.

This clone was seen a few times. The chain carries TRBV7-8 and TRBJ1-4; no firm D call. The ends were cut back, 5 bases at V and 8 bases at J, with 15 bases in the middle. The CDR3 is made up of 14 amino acids. Germline V CDR1 and CDR2: SGHVS, FQNEAQ. CDR3 sequence (DNA): TGTGCCAGCAGCGACAACGAGAAGGCAGAAAAACTGTTTTTT. It encodes CASSDNEKAEKLFF.

The chain carries TRBV27 and TRBJ1-5; perhaps TRBD1 as D (6 bases). This CDR3 is 14 amino acids long. Trimming shortened V by 5 bases and J by 7 bases, and 15 bases separated the two germline ends. Germline V CDR1 and CDR2: MNHEY, SMNVEV (reference sequence). The CDR3 region is CASSNTGLGQPQHF. The CDR3 nucleotides read TGTGCCAGCAGTAATACAGGGCTAGGACAGCCCCAGCATTTT.